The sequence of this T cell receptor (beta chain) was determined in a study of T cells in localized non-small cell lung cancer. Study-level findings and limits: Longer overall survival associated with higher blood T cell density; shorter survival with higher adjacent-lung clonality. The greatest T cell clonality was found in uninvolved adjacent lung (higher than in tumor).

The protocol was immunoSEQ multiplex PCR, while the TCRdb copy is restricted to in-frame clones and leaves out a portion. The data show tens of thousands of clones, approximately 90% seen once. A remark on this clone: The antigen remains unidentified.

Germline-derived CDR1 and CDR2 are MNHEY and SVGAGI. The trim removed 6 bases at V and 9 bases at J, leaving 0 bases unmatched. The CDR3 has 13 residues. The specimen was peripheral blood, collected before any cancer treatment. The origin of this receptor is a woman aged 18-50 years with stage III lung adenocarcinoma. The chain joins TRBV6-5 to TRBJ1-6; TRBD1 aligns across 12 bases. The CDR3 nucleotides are TGTGCCAGCAGGGGACAGGGGGCTTCACCCCTCCACTTT. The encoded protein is CASRGQGASPLHF.